The present entry profiles one T cell receptor beta chain with its context. Its antigen remains unknown. The method was immunoSEQ multiplex PCR; TCRdb's version includes in-frame clones alone and lacks a portion of them. The table has tens of thousands of clones, 87% seen once. This entry comes from a study of T cells in localized non-small cell lung cancer. Study findings and constraints: A raised T cell density in blood coincided with lengthier overall survival. Appearances in adjacent lung were noted for a median approximately 50 of the top 100 tumor clones. Clonality peaked in uninvolved adjacent lung rather than tumor.

This clonotype was sampled from a man aged 40 to 70 with stage I squamous cell lung carcinoma. The source material was peripheral blood, sampled before any cancer treatment.

The chain's CDR3 is CASRPGQSSYEQYF. CDR3 DNA: TGTGCCAGCAGGCCAGGACAGAGCTCCTACGAGCAGTACTTC. The rearrangement uses TRBV6-5 and TRBJ2-7; tentatively, D is TRBD1 (6 bases). Germline V gives CDR1 MNHEY, CDR2 SVGAGI. V shed 6 bases and J shed 0 bases, with 12 bases lying between them. This CDR3 comprises 14 residues.